Listed below are T cell receptor beta chains from one sample, sequenced in a study of T cells in Graves' hyperthyroidism and ophthalmopathy. Using its own MiXCR run on the multiplex PCR reads, TCRdb lists one record per CDR3 protein. The table lists 550,000 to 800,000 distinct CDR3 sequences, approximately 15% of them singletons. The sequenced sample consisted of blood. The receptors originated from a man between 50 and 59 years old with Graves' hyperthyroidism. The CDR3 runs from the conserved cysteine through the conserved F or W. Fields, in order: clone size, V gene, D gene, J gene, CDR3 protein, CDR3 DNA. D genes are given only for firm matches. A row's size may be missing; if present it is once, few, many or a size class.

abundance: -; v_gene: TRBV29-1; d_gene: -; j_gene: TRBJ2-7; CDR3aa: CSVWDIEQYF; CDR3nt: TGCAGCGTTTGGGACATCGAGCAGTACTTC
abundance: many; v_gene: TRBV7-2; d_gene: -; j_gene: TRBJ1-5; CDR3aa: CASSPFPDTNSNQPQHF; CDR3nt: TGTGCCAGCAGCCCCTTCCCGGACACTAATAGCAATCAGCCCCAGCATTTT
abundance: many; v_gene: TRBV28; d_gene: -; j_gene: TRBJ2-2; CDR3aa: CASSSGQLNTGELFF; CDR3nt: TGTGCCAGCAGTTCTGGGCAGCTTAACACCGGGGAGCTGTTTTTT
abundance: many; v_gene: TRBV12-3/TRBV12-4; d_gene: TRBD1; j_gene: TRBJ1-2; CDR3aa: CASTAGGRGYGYTF; CDR3nt: TGTGCCAGCACCGCAGGGGGAAGAGGCTATGGCTACACCTTC
abundance: -; v_gene: TRBV6-1; d_gene: -; j_gene: TRBJ2-1; CDR3aa: CASSSLAEGGNEQFF; CDR3nt: TGTGCCAGCAGCTCGCTAGCGGAGGGGGGGAATGAGCAGTTCTTC
abundance: few; v_gene: TRBV7-2; d_gene: -; j_gene: TRBJ1-5; CDR3aa: CASSPRPTEAQHF; CDR3nt: TGTGCCAGCAGCCCCCGACCGACGGAAGCCCAGCATTTT
abundance: many; v_gene: TRBV27; d_gene: TRBD2; j_gene: TRBJ2-7; CDR3aa: CASRVSSGRAGDEQYF; CDR3nt: TGTGCCAGCAGGGTTTCAAGCGGGAGGGCCGGCGACGAGCAGTACTTC
abundance: many; v_gene: TRBV7-8; d_gene: TRBD1; j_gene: TRBJ1-1; CDR3aa: CASTADRGDTEAFF; CDR3nt: TGTGCCAGCACCGCGGACAGGGGCGACACTGAAGCTTTCTTT
abundance: many; v_gene: TRBV20-1; d_gene: -; j_gene: TRBJ2-7; CDR3aa: CSARTGANSYEQYF; CDR3nt: TGCAGTGCTAGAACGGGGGCGAACTCCTACGAGCAGTACTTC
abundance: -; v_gene: TRBV28; d_gene: -; j_gene: TRBJ1-1; CDR3aa: CASSTGGGGTEAFF; CDR3nt: TGTGCCAGCAGTACAGGAGGAGGAGGAACTGAAGCTTTCTTT
abundance: few; v_gene: TRBV7-2; d_gene: -; j_gene: TRBJ2-1; CDR3aa: CASIQGLGGDEQFF; CDR3nt: TGTGCCAGCATCCAGGGGCTAGGGGGTGATGAGCAGTTCTTC
abundance: few; v_gene: TRBV4-2; d_gene: -; j_gene: TRBJ2-2; CDR3aa: CASSQVSLGGGLNTGELFF; CDR3nt: TGTGCCAGCAGCCAAGTCTCGCTGGGTGGGGGACTGAACACCGGGGAGCTGTTTTTT
abundance: many; v_gene: TRBV27; d_gene: TRBD1; j_gene: TRBJ2-7; CDR3aa: CASSPGTGLASYEQYF; CDR3nt: TGTGCCAGCAGTCCAGGGACAGGGCTAGCCTCCTACGAGCAGTACTTC
abundance: many; v_gene: TRBV20-1; d_gene: TRBD1; j_gene: TRBJ2-7; CDR3aa: CSAVPADRVSHEQYF; CDR3nt: TGCAGTGCCGTACCGGCGGACAGGGTTTCCCACGAGCAGTACTTC
abundance: few; v_gene: TRBV28; d_gene: -; j_gene: TRBJ1-5; CDR3aa: CASRGTGMSNQPQHF; CDR3nt: TGTGCCAGCAGGGGTACAGGAATGAGCAATCAGCCCCAGCATTTT